This T cell receptor (beta chain) was identified in a study of preoperative IRX-2 immunotherapy in early breast cancer. Treatment in this sample: preoperative locoregional IRX-2 cytokine immunotherapy. This phase Ib study tested locoregional IRX-2 cytokine immunotherapy given before surgery. The repertoire was sequenced with immunoSEQ multiplex PCR; TCRdb's copy has only in-frame clones and lacks some. The sample lists roughly 57,000 clones, approximately 95% seen once, with about 1.8% in the top ten. Germline-derived CDR1 and CDR2 are ENHRY and SYGVKD. V was trimmed by 8 bases and J by 6 bases, leaving 7 bases between them. This CDR3 region has 10 residues.

This receptor was identified in a human donor with breast cancer. This specimen was taken from a patient treated with IRX-2 immunotherapy. The chain has TRBV10-3 and TRBJ1-2; no clear D gene. CDR3 amino acids: CAIGRDGYTF. CDR3 DNA: TGTGCCATCGGGAGGGATGGCTACACCTTC.